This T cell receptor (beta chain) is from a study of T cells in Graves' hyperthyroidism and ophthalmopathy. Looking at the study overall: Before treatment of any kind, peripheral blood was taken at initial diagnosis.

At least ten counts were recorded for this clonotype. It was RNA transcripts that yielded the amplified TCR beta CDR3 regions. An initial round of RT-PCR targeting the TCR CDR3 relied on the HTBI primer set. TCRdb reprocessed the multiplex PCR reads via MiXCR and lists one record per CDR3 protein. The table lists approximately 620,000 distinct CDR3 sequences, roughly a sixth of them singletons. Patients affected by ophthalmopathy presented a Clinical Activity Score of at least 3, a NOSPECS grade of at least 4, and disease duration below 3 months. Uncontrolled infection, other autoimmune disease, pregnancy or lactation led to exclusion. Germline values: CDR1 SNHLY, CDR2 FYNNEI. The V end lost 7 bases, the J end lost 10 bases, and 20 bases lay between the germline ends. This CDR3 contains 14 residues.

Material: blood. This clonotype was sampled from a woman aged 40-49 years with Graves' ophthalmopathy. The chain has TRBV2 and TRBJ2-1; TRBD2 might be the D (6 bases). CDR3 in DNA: TGTGCCAGCACTCGGGGACTCCTGGTCGGAGAGCAGTTCTTC. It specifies CASTRGLLVGEQFF.